Included here is one T cell receptor (beta chain) sequence, with context. Its antigen is still unknown. CDR3 length: 15 residues. Germline loops: CDR1 SQVTM, CDR2 ANQGSEA. Naive CD8+ T cells were CD45RO-CCR7+CD27+CD95-. The authors prepared UMI-labeled TRB cDNA libraries by 5' RACE. TCRdb reprocessed the 5' RACE reads and keeps a single row for each CDR3 protein, giving no DNA. Its clone listing holds about 89,000 distinct CDR3 sequences. This sample was included in a study of CXCR3-negative and CXCR3-positive naive CD8 T cells. Study findings and constraints: CXCR3-positive naive cells carried more hydrophobic TRB CDR3s than CXCR3-negative naive cells did.

Material for sequencing was naive CXCR3+ CD8+ T cells from blood. Stated subset: CD45RO-CCR7+CD27+CD95- naive CD8+ T cells expressing CXCR3 (TNR3+). The genes are TRBV29-1 and TRBJ2-5; with no DNA, the TCRdb D assignment of TRBD1 cannot be verified. This receptor was obtained from a human donor in good health. Some clones in this sample may be carry-over from other donors' samples. This chain's CDR3 is CSVDYWTGGLETQYF.